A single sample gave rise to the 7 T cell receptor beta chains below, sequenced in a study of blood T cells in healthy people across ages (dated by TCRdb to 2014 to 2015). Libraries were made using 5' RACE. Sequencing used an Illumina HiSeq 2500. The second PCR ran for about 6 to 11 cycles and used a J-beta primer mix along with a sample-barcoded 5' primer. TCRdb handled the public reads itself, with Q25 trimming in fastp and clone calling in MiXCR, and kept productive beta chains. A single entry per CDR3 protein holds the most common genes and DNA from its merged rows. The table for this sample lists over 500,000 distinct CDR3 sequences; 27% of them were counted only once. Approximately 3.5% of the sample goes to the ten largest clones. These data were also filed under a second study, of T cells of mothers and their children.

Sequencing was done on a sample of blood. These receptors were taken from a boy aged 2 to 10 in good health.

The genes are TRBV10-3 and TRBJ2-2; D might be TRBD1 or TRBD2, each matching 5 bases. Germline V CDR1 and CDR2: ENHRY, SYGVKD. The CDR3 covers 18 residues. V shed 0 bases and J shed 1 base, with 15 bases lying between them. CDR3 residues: CAISESAGFDRNTGELFF. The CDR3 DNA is TGTGCCATCAGTGAGTCGGCGGGTTTTGACAGGAACACCGGGGAGCTGTTTTTT.

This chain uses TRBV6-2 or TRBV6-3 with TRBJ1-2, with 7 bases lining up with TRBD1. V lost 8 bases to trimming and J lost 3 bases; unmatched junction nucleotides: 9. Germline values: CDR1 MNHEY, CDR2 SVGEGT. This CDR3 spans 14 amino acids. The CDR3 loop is CASGTPGQYYGYTF. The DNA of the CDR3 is TGTGCCAGCGGTACCCCGGGACAGTACTATGGCTACACCTTC.

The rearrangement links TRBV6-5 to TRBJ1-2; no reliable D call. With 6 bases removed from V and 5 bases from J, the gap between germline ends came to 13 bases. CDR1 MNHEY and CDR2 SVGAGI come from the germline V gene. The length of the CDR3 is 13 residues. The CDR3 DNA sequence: TGTGCCAGCAGGGAAACTTCGGGGTATGGCTACACCTTC. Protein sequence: CASRETSGYGYTF.

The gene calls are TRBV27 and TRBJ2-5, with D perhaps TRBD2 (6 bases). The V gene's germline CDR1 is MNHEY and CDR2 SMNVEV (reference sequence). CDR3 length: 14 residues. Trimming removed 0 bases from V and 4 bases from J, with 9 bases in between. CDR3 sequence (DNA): TGTGCCAGCAGTTTATCGAACGGGGGAGAGACCCAGTACTTC. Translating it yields CASSLSNGGETQYF.

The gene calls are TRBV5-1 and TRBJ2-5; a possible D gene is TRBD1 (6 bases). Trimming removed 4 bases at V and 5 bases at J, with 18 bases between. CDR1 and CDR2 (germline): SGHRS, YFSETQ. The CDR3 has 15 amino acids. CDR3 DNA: TGCGCCAGCAGCCCACTGGGACAACCGAGGGAGACCCAGTACTTC. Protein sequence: CASSPLGQPRETQYF.

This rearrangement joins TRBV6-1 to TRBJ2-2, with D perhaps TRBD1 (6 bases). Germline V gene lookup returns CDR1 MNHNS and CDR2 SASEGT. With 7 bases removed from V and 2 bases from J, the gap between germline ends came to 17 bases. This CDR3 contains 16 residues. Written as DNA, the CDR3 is TGTGCCAGCACCGCAACAGGGACCCTAAACACCGGGGAGCTGTTTTTT. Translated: CASTATGTLNTGELFF.

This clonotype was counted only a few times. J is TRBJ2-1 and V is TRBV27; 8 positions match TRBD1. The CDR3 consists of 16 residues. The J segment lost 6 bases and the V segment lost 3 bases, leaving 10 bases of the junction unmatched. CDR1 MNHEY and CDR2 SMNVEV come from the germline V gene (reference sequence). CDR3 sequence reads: CASSFTVSTGVNEQFF. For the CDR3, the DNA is TGTGCCAGCAGTTTTACCGTTTCGACAGGGGTCAATGAGCAGTTCTTC.